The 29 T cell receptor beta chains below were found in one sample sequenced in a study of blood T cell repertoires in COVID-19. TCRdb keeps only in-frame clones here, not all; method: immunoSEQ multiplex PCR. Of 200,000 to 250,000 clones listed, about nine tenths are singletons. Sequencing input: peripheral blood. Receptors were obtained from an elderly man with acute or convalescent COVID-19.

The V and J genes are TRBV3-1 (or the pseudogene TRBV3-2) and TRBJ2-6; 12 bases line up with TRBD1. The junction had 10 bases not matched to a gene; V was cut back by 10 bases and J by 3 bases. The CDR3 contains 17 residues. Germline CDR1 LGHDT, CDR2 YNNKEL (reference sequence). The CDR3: CATASGTGGFGANVLTF. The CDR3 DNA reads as TGTGCCACGGCGTCCGGGACAGGGGGCTTTGGGGCCAACGTCCTGACTTTC.

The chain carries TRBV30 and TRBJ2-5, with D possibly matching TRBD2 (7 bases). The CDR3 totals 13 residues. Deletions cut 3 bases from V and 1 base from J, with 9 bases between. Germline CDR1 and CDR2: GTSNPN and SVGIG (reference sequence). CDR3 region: CAWRGGPQETQYF. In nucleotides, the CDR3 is TGTGCCTGGAGGGGGGGGCCCCAAGAGACCCAGTACTTC. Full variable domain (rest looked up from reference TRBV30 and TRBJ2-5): SQTIHQWPATLVQPVGSPLSLECTVEGTSNPNLYWYRQAAGRGLQLLFYSVGIGQISSEVPQNLSASRPQDRQFILSSKKLLLSDSGFYLCAWRGGPQETQYFGPGTRLLVL.

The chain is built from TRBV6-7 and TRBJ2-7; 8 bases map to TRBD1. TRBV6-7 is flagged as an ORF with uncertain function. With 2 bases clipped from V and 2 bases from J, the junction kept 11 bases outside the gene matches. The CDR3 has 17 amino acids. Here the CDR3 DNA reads TGTGCCAGCAGTTACAATTGCCGGGACAGGTCACCCTACGAGCAGTACGTC. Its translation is CASSYNCRDRSPYEQYV.

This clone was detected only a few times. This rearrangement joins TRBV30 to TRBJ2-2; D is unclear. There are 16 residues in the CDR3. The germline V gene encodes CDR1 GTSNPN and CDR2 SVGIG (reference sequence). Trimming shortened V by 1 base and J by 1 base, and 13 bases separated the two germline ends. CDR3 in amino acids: CAWSAGLGVNTGELFF. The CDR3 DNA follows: TGTGCCTGGAGTGCTGGGCTGGGCGTGAACACCGGGGAGCTGTTTTTT.

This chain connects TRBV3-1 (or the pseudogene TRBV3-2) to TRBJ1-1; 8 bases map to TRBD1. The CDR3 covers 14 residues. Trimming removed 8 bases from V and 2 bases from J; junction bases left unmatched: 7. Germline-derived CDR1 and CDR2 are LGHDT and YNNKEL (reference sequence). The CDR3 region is CASVRQGTNTEAFF. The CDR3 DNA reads TGTGCCAGCGTACGACAGGGGACAAACACTGAAGCTTTCTTT.

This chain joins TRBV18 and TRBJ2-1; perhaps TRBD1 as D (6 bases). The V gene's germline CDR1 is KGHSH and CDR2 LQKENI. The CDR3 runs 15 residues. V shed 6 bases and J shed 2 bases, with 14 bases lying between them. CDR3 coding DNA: TGTGCCAGCTCCGCGAATACAGGGACCTACAATGAGCAGTTCTTC. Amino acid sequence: CASSANTGTYNEQFF. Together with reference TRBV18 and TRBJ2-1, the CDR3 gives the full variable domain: NAGVMQNPRHLVRRRGQEARLRCSPMKGHSHVYWYRQLPEEGLKFMVYLQKENIIDESGMPKERFSAEFPKEGPSILRIQQVVRGDSAAYFCASSANTGTYNEQFFGPGTRLTVL.

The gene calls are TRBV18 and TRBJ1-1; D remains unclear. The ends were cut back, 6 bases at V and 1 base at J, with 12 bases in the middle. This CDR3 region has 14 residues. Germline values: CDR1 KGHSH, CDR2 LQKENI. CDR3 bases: TGTGCCAGCTCGTCCTTAGGGAGGAACACTGAAGCTTTCTTT. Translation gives CASSSLGRNTEAFF.

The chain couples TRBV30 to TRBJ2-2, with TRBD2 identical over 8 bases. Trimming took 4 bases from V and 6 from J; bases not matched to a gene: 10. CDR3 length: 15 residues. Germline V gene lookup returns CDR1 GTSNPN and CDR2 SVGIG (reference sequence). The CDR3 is CAWKGASGFAGELFF. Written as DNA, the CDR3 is TGTGCCTGGAAGGGCGCTAGCGGGTTTGCCGGGGAGCTGTTTTTT.

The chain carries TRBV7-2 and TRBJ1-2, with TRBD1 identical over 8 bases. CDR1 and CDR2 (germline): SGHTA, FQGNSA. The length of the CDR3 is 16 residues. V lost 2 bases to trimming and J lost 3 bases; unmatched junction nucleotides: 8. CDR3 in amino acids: CASSLSPTRGHYGYTF. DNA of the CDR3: TGTGCCAGCAGCTTATCCCCAACCAGGGGGCACTATGGCTACACCTTC.

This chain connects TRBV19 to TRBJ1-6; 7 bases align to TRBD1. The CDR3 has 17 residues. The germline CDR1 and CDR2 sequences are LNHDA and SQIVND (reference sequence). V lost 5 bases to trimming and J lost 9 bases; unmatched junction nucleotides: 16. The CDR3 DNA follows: TGTGCCAGTAGTCCGGACAGGACAACCCCGGGGAGTTCACCCCTCCACTTT. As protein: CASSPDRTTPGSSPLHF.

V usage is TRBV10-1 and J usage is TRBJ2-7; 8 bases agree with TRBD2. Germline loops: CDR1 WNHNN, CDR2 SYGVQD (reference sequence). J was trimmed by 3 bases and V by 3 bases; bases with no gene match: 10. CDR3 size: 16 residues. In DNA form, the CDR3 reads TGCGCCAGCAGTGACTCCGGGACTAGGCCACACTACGAGCAGTACTTC. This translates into CASSDSGTRPHYEQYF.

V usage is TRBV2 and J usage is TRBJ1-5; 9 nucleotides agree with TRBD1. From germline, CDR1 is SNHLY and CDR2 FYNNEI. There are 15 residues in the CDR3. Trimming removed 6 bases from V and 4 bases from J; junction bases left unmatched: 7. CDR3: CASRATGTGNQPQHF. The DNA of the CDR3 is TGTGCCAGCAGGGCTACCGGGACAGGGAATCAGCCCCAGCATTTT.

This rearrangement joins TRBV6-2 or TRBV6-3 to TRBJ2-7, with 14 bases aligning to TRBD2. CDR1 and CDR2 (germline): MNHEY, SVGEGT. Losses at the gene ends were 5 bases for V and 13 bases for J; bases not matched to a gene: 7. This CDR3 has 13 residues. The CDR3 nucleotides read TGTGCCAGCAGTCAGGGGACTAGCGGGAGTAGTTACGTC. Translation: CASSQGTSGSSYV.

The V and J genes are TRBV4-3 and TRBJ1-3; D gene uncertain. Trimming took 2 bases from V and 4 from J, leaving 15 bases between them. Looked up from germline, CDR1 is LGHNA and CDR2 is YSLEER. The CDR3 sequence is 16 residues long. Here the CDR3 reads CASSQWAIPKGNTIYF. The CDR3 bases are TGCGCCAGCAGCCAATGGGCTATTCCGAAGGGAAACACCATATATTTT.

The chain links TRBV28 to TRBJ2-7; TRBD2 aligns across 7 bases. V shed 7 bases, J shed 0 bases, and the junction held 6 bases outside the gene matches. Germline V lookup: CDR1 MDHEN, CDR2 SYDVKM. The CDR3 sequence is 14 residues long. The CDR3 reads CASTPGGSSYEQYV. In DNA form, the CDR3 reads TGTGCCAGCACCCCGGGCGGGAGCTCCTACGAGCAGTACGTC.

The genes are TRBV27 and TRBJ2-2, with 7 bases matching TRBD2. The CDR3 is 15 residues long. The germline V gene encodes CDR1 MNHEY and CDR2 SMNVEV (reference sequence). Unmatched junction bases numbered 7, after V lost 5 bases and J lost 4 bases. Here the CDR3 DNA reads TGTGCCAGCAGTGCCGGGACTATCCGCACCGGGGAGCTGTTTTTT. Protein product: CASSAGTIRTGELFF.

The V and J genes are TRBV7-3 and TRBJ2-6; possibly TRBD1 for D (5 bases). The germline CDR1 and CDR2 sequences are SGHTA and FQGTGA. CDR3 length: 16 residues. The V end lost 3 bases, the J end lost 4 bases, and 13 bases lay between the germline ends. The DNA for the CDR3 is TGTGCCAGCAGCTTGGGGCAGTCCGGCGGGGCCAACGTCCTGACTTTC. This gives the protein CASSLGQSGGANVLTF.

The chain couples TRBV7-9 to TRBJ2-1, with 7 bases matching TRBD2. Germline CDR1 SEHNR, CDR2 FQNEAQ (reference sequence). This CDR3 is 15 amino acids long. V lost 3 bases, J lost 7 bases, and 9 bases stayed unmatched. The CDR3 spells CASSFGLAVTNEQFF. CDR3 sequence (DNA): TGTGCCAGCAGCTTCGGGCTAGCGGTAACTAATGAGCAGTTCTTC.

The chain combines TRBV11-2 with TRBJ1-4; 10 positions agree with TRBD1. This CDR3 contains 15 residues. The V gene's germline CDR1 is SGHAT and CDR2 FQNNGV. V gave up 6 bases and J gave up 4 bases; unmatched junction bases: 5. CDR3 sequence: CASSWTGGINEKLFF. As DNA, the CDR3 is TGTGCCAGCAGTTGGACAGGGGGTATTAATGAAAAACTGTTTTTT.

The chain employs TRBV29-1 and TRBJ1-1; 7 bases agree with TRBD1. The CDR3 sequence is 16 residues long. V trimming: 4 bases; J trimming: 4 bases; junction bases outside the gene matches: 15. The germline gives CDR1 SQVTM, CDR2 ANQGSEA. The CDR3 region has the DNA TGCAGCGTTGTAGGGGGAGAGACAGGGCGAGGCACTGAAGCTTTCTTT. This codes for CSVVGGETGRGTEAFF.

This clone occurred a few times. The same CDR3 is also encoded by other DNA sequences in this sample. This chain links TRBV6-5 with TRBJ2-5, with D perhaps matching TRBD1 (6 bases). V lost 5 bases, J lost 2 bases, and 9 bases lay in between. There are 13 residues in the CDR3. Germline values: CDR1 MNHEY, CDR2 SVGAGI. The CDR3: CASSRTVQETQYF. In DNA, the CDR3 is TGTGCCAGCAGTCGGACAGTACAAGAGACCCAGTACTTC.

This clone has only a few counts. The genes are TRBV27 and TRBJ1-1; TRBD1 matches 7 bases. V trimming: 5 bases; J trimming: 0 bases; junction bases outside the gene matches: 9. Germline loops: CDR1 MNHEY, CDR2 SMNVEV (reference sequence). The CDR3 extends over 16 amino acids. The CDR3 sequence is CASSLYRGWMNTEAFF. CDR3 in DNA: TGTGCCAGCAGTCTTTACAGGGGTTGGATGAACACTGAAGCTTTCTTT.

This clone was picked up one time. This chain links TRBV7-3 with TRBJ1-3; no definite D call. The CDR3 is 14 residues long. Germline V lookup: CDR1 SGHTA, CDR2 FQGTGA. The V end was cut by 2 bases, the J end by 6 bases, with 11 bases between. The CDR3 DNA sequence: TGTGCCAGCAGCTTACGTCCCGAGGAAAACACCATATATTTT. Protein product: CASSLRPEENTIYF.

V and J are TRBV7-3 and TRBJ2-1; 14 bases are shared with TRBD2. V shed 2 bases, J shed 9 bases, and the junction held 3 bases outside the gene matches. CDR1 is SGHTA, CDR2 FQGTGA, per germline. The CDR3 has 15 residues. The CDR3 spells CASSLSGTSGSEQFF. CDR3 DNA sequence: TGTGCCAGCAGCTTATCAGGGACTAGCGGGAGTGAGCAGTTCTTC.

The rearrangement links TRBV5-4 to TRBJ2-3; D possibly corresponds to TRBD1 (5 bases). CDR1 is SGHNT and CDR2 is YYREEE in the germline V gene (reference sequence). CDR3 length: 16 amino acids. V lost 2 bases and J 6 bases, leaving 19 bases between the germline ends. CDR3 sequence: CASSFTEGAGDDTQYF. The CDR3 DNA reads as TGTGCCAGCAGCTTCACAGAAGGGGCCGGCGACGATACGCAGTATTTT.

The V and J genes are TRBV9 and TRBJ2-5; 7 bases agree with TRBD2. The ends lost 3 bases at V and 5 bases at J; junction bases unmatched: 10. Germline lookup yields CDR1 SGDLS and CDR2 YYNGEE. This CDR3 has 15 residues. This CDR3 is CASSGSGGRGETQYF. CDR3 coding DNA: TGTGCCAGCAGCGGATCGGGAGGCCGAGGGGAGACCCAGTACTTC.

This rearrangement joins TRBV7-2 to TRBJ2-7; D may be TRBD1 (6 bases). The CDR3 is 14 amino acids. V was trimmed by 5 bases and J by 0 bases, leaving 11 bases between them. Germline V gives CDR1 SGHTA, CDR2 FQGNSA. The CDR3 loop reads CASSQGGSSYEQYF. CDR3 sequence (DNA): TGTGCCAGCAGCCAAGGGGGATCCTCCTACGAGCAGTACTTC.

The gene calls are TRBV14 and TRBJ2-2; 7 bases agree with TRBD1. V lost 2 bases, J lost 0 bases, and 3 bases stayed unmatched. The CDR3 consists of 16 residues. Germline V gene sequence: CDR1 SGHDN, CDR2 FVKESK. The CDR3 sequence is CASSQLGQSNTGELFF. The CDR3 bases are TGTGCCAGCAGCCAACTGGGACAGTCGAACACCGGGGAGCTGTTTTTT.

This CDR3 reads CASSPPPSGVAGGEQFF. Here the CDR3 DNA reads TGTGCCAGCAGCCCCCCCCCGAGTGGGGTAGCGGGGGGTGAGCAGTTCTTC. The rearrangement uses TRBV7-2 and TRBJ2-1; 10 positions agree with TRBD2. The length of the CDR3 is 17 residues. With V trimmed by 5 bases and J by 9 bases, 16 bases remained unmatched. The V gene's germline CDR1 is SGHTA and CDR2 FQGNSA.